The entry that follows covers one TCR beta chain sequence. As yet, its antigen is unknown. CDR1 is KGHSY, CDR2 FQNENV, per germline. The CDR3 consists of 15 residues. V was clipped by 3 bases and J by 1 base, with 7 bases between them. This sample is part of a study of T cell responses to AZD1222 COVID-19 vaccine. Study observations and caveats: The study sampled repertoires only after the peak T cell response. Females made up more of the donors, who were largely white British, and clonal diversity may have come out too low. Spike-specific TCR breadth and depth rose after two AZD1222 doses.

The repertoire was sequenced with immunoSEQ multiplex PCR; TCRdb's copy has only in-frame clones and lacks some. The sample has about 150,000 clones; approximately 87% are singletons. The sequence came from an adult in good health. The specimen was peripheral blood, collected on day 0 of MenACWY control vaccination. The chain carries TRBV16 and TRBJ2-6, with D tentatively TRBD1 (5 bases). In DNA, the CDR3 is TGTGCCAGCAGCCATCAGGGTTCTGGGGCCAACGTCCTGACTTTC. Its protein is CASSHQGSGANVLTF.